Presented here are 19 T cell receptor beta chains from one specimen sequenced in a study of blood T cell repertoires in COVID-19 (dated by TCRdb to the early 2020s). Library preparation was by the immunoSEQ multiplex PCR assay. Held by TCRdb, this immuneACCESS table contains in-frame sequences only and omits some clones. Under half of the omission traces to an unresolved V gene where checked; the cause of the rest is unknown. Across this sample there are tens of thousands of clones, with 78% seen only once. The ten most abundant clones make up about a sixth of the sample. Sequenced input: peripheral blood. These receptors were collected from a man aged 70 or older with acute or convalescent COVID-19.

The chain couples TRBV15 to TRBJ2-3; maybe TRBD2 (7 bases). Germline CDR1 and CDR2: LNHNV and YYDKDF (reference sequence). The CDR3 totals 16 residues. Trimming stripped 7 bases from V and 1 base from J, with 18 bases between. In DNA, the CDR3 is TGTGCCACCACGAGAGGGGGGGGCTTAGGCACAGATACGCAGTATTTT. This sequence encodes CATTRGGGLGTDTQYF.

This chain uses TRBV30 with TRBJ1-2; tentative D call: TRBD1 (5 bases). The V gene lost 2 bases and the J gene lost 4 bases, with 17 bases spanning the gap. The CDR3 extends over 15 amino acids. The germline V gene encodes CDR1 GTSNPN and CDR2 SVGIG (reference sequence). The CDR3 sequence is CAWSPPPGRGYGYTF. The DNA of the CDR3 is TGTGCCTGGAGTCCTCCACCCGGGAGGGGCTATGGCTACACCTTC.

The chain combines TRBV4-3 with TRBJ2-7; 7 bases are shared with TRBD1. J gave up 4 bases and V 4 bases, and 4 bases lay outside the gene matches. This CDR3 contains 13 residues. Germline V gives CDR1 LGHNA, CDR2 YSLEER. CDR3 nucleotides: TGCGCCAGCAGCCGGGACAGCCGGTACGAGCAGTACTTC. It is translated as CASSRDSRYEQYF.

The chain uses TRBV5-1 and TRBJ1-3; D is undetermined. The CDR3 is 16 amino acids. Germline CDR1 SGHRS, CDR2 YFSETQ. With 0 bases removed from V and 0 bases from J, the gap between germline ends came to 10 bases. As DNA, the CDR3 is TGCGCCAGCAGCTTGGGAGGCGCCGGCTCTGGAAACACCATATATTTT. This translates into CASSLGGAGSGNTIYF.

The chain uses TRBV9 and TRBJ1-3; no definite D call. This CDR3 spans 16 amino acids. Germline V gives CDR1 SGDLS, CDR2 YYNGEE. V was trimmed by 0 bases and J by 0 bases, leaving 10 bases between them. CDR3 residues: CASSVGSSRSGNTIYF. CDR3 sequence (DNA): TGTGCCAGCAGCGTAGGGAGTAGTCGCTCTGGAAACACCATATATTTT.

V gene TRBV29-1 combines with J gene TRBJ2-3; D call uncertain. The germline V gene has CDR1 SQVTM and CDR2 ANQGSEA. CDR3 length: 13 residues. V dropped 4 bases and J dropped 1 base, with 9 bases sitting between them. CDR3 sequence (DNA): TGCAGCGTTGTTCGTGTAGGCACAGATACGCAGTATTTT. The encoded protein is CSVVRVGTDTQYF.

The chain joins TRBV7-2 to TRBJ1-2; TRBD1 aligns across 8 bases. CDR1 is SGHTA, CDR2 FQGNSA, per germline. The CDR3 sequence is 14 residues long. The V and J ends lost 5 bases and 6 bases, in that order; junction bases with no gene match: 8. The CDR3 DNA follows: TGTGCCAGCAGCCCCGGACAGGGAACGAATGGCTACACCTTC. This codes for CASSPGQGTNGYTF.

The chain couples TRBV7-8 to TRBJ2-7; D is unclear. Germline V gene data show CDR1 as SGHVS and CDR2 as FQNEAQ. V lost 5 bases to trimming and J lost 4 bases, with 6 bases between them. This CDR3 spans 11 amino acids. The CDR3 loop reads CASSLLYEQYF. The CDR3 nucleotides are TGTGCCAGCAGCCTATTATACGAGCAGTACTTC.

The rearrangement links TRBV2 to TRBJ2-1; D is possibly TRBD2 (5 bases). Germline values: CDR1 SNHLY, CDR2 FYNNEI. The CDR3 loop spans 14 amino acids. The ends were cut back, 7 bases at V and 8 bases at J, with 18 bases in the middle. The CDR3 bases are TGTGCCAGCAACCGGAGGCTCCATAGCGATGAGCAGTTCTTC. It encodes CASNRRLHSDEQFF.

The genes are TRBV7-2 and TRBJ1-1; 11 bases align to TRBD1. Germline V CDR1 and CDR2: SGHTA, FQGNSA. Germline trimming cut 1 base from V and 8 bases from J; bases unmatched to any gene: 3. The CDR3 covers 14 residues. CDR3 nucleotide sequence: TGTGCCAGCAGCTTAGGGACAGGGGGCAGGGAAGCTTTCTTT. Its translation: CASSLGTGGREAFF.

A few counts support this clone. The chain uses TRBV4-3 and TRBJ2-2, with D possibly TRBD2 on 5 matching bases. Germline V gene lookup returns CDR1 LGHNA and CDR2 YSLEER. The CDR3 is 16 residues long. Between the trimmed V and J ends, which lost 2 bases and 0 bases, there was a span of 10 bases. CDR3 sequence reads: CASSQSGNANTGELFF. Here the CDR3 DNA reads TGCGCCAGCAGCCAATCGGGAAACGCGAACACCGGGGAGCTGTTTTTT.

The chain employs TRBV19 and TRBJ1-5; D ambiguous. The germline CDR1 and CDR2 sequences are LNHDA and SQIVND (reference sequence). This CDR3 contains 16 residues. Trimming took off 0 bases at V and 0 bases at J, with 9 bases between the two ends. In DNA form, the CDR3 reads TGTGCCAGTAGTATAGATCCAGCGTATAGCAATCAGCCCCAGCATTTT. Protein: CASSIDPAYSNQPQHF.

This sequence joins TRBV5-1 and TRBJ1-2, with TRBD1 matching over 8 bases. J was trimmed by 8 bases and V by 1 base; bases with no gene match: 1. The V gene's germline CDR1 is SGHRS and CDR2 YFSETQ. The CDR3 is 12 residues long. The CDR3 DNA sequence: TGCGCCAGCAGCTTGAACAGGGGGGGCTACACCTTC. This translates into CASSLNRGGYTF.

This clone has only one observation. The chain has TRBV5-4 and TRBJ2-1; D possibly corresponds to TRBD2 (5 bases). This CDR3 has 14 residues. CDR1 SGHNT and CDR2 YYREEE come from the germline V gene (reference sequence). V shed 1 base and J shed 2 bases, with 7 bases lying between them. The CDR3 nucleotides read TGTGCCAGCAGCTTGAACGGGGCCTACAATGAGCAGTTCTTC. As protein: CASSLNGAYNEQFF.

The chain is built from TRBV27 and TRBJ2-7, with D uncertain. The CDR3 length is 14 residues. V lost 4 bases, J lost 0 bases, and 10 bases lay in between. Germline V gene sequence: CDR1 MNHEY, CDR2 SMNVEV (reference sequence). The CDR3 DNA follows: TGTGCCAGCAGTTATGGCGGCAGCTCCTACGAGCAGTACTTC. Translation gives CASSYGGSSYEQYF.

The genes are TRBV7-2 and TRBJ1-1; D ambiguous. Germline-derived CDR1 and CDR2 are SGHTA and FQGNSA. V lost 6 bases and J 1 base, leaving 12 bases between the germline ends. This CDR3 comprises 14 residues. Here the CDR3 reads CASSSGSRNTEAFF. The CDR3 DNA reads TGTGCCAGCAGTTCTGGCAGTCGGAACACTGAAGCTTTCTTT.

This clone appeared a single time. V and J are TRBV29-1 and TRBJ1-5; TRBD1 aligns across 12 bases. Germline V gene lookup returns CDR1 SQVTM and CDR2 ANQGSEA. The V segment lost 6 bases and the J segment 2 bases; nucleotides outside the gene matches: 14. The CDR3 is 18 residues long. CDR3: CSVPKRDRGRRGNQPQHF. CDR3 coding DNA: TGCAGCGTGCCCAAACGGGACAGGGGGCGTCGTGGCAATCAGCCCCAGCATTTT.

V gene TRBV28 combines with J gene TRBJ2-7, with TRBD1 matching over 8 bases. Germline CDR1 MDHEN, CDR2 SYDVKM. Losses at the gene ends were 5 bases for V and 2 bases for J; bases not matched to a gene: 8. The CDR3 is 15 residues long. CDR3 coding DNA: TGTGCCAGCAGTCCGGCCGGGACAGGACCCTACGAGCAGTACTTC. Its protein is CASSPAGTGPYEQYF. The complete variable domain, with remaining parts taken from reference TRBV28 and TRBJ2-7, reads DVKVTQSSRYLVKRTGEKVFLECVQDMDHENMFWYRQDPGLGLRLIYFSYDVKMKEKGDIPEGYSVSREKKERFSLILESASTNQTSMYLCASSPAGTGPYEQYFGPGTRLTVT.

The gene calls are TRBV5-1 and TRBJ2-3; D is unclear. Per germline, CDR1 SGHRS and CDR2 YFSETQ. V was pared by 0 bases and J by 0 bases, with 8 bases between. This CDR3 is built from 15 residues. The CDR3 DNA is TGCGCCAGCAGCTTGGCTCAGTATAGCACAGATACGCAGTATTTT. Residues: CASSLAQYSTDTQYF.